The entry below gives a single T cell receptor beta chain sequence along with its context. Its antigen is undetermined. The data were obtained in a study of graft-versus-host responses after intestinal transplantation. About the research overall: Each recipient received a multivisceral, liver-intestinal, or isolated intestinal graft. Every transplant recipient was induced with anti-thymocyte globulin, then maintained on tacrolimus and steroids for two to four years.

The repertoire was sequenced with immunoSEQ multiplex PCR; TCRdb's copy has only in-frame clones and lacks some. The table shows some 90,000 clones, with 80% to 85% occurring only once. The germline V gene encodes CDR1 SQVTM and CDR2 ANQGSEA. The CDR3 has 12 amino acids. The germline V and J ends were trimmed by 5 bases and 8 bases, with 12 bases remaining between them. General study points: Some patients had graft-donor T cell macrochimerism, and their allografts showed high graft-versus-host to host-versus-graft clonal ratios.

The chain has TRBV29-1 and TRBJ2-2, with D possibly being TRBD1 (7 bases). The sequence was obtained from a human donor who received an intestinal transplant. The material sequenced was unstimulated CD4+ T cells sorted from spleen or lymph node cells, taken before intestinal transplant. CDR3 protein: CSVRQGGGELFF. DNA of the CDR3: TGCAGCGTTCGACAGGGAGGTGGGGAGCTGTTTTTT.